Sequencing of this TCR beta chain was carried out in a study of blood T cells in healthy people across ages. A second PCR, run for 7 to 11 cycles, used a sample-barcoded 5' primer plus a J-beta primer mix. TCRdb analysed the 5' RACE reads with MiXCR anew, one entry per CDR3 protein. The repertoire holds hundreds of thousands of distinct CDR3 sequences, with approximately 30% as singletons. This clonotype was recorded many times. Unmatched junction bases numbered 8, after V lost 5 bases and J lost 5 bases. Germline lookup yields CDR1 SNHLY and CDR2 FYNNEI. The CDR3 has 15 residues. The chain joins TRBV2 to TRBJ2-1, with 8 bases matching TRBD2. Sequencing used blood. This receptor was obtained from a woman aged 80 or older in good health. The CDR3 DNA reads TGTGCCAGCAGTAAGTCGCGAGCGGGAGACAATGAGCAGTTCTTC. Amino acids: CASSKSRAGDNEQFF.